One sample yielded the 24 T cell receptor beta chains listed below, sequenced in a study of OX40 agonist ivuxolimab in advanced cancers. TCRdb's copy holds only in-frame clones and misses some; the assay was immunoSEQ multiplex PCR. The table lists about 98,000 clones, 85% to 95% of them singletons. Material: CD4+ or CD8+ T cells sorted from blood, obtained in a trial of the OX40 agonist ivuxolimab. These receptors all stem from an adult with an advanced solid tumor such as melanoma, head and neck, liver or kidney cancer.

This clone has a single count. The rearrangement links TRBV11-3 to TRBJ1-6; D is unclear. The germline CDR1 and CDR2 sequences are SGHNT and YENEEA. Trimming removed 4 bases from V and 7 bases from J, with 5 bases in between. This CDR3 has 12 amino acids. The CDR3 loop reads CASSSRNSPLHF. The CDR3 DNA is TGTGCCAGCAGCTCCAGGAATTCACCCCTCCACTTT.

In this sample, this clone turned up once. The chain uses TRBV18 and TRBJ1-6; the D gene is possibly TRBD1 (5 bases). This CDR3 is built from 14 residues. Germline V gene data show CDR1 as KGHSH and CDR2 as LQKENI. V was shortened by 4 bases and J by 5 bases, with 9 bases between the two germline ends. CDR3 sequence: CASSRGGNNSPLHF. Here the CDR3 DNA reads TGTGCCAGCTCACGGGGGGGTAATAATTCACCCCTCCACTTT. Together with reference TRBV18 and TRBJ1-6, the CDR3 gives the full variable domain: NAGVMQNPRHLVRRRGQEARLRCSPMKGHSHVYWYRQLPEEGLKFMVYLQKENIIDESGMPKERFSAEFPKEGPSILRIQQVVRGDSAAYFCASSRGGNNSPLHFGNGTRLTVT.

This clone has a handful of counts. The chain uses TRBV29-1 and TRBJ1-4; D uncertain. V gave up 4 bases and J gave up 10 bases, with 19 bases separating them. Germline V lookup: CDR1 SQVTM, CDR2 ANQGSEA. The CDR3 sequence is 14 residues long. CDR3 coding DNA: TGCAGCGTTGCGGATACCCTGCTGGAGGCAAAACTGTTTTTT. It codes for CSVADTLLEAKLFF.

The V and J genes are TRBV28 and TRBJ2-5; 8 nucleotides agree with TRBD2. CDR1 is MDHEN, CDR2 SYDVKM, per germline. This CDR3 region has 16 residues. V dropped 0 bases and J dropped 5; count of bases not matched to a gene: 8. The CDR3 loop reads CASSLWAAGGTETQYF. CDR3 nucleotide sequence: TGTGCCAGCAGTTTATGGGCGGCGGGAGGTACGGAGACCCAGTACTTC.

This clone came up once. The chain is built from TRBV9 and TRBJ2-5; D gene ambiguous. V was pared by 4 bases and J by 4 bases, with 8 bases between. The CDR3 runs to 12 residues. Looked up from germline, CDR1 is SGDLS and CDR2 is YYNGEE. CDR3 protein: CASSPVRETQYF. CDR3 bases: TGTGCCAGCAGCCCTGTTCGAGAGACCCAGTACTTC.

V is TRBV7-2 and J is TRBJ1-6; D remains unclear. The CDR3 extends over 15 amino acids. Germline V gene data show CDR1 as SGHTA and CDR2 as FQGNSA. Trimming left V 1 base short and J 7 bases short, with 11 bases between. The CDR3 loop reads CASSLGPAANSPLHF. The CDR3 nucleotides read TGTGCCAGCAGCTTAGGGCCAGCGGCCAATTCACCCCTCCACTTT.

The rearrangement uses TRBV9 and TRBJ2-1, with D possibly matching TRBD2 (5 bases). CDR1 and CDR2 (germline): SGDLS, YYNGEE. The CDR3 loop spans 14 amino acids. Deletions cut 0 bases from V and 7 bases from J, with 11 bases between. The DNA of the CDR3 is TGTGCCAGCAGCGTAGGGGGTAGCGTTAATGAGCAGTTCTTC. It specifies CASSVGGSVNEQFF. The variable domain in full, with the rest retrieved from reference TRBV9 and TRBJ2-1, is DSGVTQTPKHLITATGQRVTLRCSPRSGDLSVYWYQQSLDQGLQFLIQYYNGEERAKGNILERFSAQQFPDLHSELNLSSLELGDSALYFCASSVGGSVNEQFFGPGTRLTVL.

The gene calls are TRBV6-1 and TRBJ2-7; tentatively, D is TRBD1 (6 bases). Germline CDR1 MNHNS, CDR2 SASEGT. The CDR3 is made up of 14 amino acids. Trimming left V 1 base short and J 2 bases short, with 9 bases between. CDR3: CASSEDRATYEQYF. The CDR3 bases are TGTGCCAGCAGTGAAGACAGGGCAACCTACGAGCAGTACTTC.

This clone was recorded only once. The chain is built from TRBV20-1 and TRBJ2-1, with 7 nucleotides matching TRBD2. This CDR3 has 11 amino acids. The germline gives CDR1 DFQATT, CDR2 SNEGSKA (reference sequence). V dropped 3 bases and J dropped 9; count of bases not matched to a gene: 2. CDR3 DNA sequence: TGCAGTGCTAGCGGGGGGTCTGAGCAGTTCTTC. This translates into CSASGGSEQFF.

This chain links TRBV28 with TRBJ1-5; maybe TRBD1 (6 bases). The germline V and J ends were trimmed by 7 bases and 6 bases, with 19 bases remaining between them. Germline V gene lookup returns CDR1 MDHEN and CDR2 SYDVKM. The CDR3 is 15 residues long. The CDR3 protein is CASNDPGGAVQPQHF. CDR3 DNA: TGTGCCAGCAACGATCCTGGGGGCGCGGTTCAGCCCCAGCATTTT.

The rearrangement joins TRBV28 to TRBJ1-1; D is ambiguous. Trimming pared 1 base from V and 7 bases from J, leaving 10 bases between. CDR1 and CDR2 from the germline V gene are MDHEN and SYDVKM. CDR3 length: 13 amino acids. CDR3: CASSLFVEGEAFF. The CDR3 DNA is TGTGCCAGCAGTTTATTCGTGGAAGGTGAAGCTTTCTTT.

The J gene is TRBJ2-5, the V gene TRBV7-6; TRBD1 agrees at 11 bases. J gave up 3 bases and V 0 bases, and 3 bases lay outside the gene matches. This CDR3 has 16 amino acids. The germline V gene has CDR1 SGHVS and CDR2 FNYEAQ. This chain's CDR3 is CASSLAWTGGKETQYF. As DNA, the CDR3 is TGTGCCAGCAGCTTAGCGTGGACAGGGGGCAAAGAGACCCAGTACTTC.

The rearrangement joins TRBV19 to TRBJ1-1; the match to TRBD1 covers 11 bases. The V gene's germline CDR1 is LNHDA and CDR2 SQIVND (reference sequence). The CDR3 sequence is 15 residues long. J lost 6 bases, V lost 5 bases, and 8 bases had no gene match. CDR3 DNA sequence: TGTGCCAGTAGTCCCGCGGACAGGGGGCGTCCTGAAGCTTTCTTT. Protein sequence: CASSPADRGRPEAFF.

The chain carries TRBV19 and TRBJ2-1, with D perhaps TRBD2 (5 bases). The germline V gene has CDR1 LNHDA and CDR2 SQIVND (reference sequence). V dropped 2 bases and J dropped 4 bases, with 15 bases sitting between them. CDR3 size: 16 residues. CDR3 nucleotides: TGTGCCAGTAGTATATCAGAGGGATCGGTTTACAATGAGCAGTTCTTC. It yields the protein CASSISEGSVYNEQFF.

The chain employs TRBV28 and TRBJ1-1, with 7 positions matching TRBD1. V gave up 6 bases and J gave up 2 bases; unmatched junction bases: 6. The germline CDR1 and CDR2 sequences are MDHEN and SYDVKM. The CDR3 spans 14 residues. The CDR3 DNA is TGTGCCAGCAGGTTAACAGGGGAAAACACTGAAGCTTTCTTT. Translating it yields CASRLTGENTEAFF.

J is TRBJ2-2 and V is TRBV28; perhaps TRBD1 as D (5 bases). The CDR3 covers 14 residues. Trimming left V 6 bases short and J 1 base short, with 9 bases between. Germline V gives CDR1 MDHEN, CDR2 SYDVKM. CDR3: CASRRQKNTGELFF. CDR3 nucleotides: TGTGCCAGCAGAAGACAGAAGAACACCGGGGAGCTGTTTTTT.

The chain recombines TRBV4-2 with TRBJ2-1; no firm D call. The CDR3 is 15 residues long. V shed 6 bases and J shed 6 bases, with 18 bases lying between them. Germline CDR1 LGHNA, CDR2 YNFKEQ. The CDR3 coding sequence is TGTGCCAGCAGTTTAACTAACTCCCCTTTCAATGAGCAGTTCTTC. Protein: CASSLTNSPFNEQFF.

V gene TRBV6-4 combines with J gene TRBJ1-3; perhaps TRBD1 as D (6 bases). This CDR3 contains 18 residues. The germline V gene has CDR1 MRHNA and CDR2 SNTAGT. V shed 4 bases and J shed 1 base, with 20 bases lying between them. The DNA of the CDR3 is TGTGCCAGCAGTGTTATTCAAGTGGGGGGGGCGTCTGGAAACACCATATATTTT. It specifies CASSVIQVGGASGNTIYF.

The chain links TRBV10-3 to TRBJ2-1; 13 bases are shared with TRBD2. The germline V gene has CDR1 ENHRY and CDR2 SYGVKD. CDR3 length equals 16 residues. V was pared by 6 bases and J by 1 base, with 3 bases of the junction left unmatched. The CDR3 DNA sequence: TGTGCCATCAGAAGGGGACTAGCGGGGTCCTACAATGAGCAGTTCTTC. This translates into CAIRRGLAGSYNEQFF.

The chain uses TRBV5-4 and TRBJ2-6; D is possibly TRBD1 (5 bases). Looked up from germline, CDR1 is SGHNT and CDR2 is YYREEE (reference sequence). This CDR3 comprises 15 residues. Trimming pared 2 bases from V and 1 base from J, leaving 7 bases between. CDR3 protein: CASSLQVSGANVLTF. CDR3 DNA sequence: TGTGCCAGCAGCTTACAGGTTTCTGGGGCCAACGTCCTGACTTTC.

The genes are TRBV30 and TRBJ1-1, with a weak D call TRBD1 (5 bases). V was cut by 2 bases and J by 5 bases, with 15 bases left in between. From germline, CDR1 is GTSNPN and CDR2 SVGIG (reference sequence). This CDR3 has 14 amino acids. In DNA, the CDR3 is TGTGCCTGGAGTAGGGCTGGACGGGGGACTGAAGCTTTCTTT. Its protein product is CAWSRAGRGTEAFF.

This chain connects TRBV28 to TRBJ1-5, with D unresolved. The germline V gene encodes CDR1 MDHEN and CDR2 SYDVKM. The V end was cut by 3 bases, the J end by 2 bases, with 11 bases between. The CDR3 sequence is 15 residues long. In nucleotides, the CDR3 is TGTGCCAGCAGTTTTTGGGATGGGGGCAATCAGCCCCAGCATTTT. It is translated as CASSFWDGGNQPQHF.

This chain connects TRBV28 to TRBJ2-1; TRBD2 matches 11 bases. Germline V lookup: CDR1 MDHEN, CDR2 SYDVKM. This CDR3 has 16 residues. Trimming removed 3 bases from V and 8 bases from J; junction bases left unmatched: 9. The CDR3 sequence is CASSFQLAGVRDEQFF. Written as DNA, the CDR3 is TGTGCCAGCAGTTTCCAACTAGCGGGAGTTCGAGATGAGCAGTTCTTC. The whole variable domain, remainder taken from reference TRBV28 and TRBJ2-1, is DVKVTQSSRYLVKRTGEKVFLECVQDMDHENMFWYRQDPGLGLRLIYFSYDVKMKEKGDIPEGYSVSREKKERFSLILESASTNQTSMYLCASSFQLAGVRDEQFFGPGTRLTVL.

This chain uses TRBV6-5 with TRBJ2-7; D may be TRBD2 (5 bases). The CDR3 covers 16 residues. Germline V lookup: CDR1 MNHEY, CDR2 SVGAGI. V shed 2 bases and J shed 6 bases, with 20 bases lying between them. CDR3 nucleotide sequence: TGTGCCAGCAGTTACACCTCGGTCGGGGTAGGAGCCGAGCAGTACTTC. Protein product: CASSYTSVGVGAEQYF.